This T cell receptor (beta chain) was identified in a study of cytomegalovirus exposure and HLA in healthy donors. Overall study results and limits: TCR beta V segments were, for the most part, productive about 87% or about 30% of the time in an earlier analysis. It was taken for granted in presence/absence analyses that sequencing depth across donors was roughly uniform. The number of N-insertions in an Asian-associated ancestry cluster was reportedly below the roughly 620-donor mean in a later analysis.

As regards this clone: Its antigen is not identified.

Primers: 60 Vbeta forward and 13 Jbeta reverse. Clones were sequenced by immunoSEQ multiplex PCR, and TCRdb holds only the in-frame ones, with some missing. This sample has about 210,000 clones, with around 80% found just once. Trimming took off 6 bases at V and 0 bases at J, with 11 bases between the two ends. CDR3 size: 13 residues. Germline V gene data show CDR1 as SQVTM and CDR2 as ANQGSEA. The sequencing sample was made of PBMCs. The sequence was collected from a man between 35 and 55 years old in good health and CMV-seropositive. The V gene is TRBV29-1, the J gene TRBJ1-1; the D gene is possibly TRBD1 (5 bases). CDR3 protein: CSVSLGVNTEAFF. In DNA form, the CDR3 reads TGCAGCGTCTCTTTAGGGGTGAACACTGAAGCTTTCTTT.